The clone carrying this T cell receptor beta chain has at least ten counts. What it recognizes is unknown. Looked up from germline, CDR1 is DFQATT and CDR2 is SNEGSKA (reference sequence). There are 14 residues in the CDR3. Between the trimmed V and J ends, which lost 2 bases and 2 bases, there was a span of 12 bases. These data originate in a study of response to subunit inactivated influenza vaccine. Study outcomes and limitations: Authors suggested seasonal influenza vaccinations each recruit few new T cells.

TCRdb re-called the RT-PCR reads through MiXCR, storing one row per CDR3 protein. The sample shows approximately 500,000 distinct CDR3 sequences, 10% to 15% of them seen only once. This receptor was taken from a man in his fifties or sixties who received an inactivated influenza vaccine. The material was PBMCs from blood, obtained 40 to 50 days after vaccination. The chain carries TRBV20-1 and TRBJ2-5; a weak D match, TRBD2 (6 bases). The CDR3 spells CSARRGGMQETQYF. CDR3 DNA sequence: TGCAGTGCTAGACGGGGCGGGATGCAAGAGACCCAGTACTTC.